A single sample gave rise to the 24 T cell receptor beta chains below, sequenced in a study of lymphopenia after photon versus proton radiotherapy. The assay was immunoSEQ multiplex PCR, and TCRdb's table has in-frame clones only and misses some. The sample holds 65,000 to 90,000 clones; 80% to 95% are singletons and the top ten take 2.2%. The source was peripheral blood, collected from a patient treated with photon-based radiotherapy. The receptors were gathered from a woman in her thirties or forties with cholangiocarcinoma.

The chain links TRBV28 to TRBJ1-5, with 8 positions matching TRBD1. Per germline, CDR1 MDHEN and CDR2 SYDVKM. CDR3 length equals 14 residues. V dropped 6 bases and J dropped 7; count of bases not matched to a gene: 8. This chain's CDR3 is CASRRPGGGQPQHF. The CDR3, as DNA: TGTGCCAGCAGACGACCAGGGGGCGGGCAGCCCCAGCATTTT.

The chain carries TRBV6-5 and TRBJ2-7; TRBD1 is a possible D gene (7 bases). V lost 5 bases, J lost 6 bases, and 17 bases lay in between. The V gene's germline CDR1 is MNHEY and CDR2 SVGAGI. CDR3 length: 14 residues. Here the CDR3 reads CASSSAGGLGEQYF. The DNA of the CDR3 is TGTGCCAGCAGTAGCGCAGGGGGGTTAGGCGAGCAGTACTTC.

The rearrangement joins TRBV11-2 to TRBJ2-7; 8 bases line up with TRBD2. The CDR3 spans 15 residues. Germline V lookup: CDR1 SGHAT, CDR2 FQNNGV. With 6 bases clipped from V and 4 bases from J, the junction kept 11 bases outside the gene matches. CDR3 nucleotides: TGTGCCAGCAGGGCCGGGACCGCGGGGGGTTACGAGCAGTACTTC. It yields the protein CASRAGTAGGYEQYF. The full variable domain, completed using reference TRBV11-2 and TRBJ2-7, is EAGVAQSPRYKIIEKRQSVAFWCNPISGHATLYWYQQILGQGPKLLIQFQNNGVVDDSQLPKDRFSAERLKGVDSTLKIQPAKLEDSAVYLCASRAGTAGGYEQYFGPGTRLTVT.

The rearrangement uses TRBV6-5 and TRBJ1-5; no reliable D call. Germline CDR1 is MNHEY and CDR2 is SVGAGI. CDR3 size: 13 residues. V lost 0 bases and J lost 7, with 7 bases in between. The CDR3 protein is CASSYSRVQPQHF. In DNA form, the CDR3 reads TGTGCCAGCAGTTACTCCCGGGTCCAGCCCCAGCATTTT.

The chain recombines TRBV9 with TRBJ2-3; D is perhaps TRBD1 or TRBD2 (5 bases each). CDR3 length equals 14 residues. CDR1 is SGDLS and CDR2 is YYNGEE in the germline V gene. Trimming took 0 bases from V and 5 from J, leaving 10 bases between them. CDR3 DNA sequence: TGTGCCAGCAGCGTAGCCCGGGGCGGAGATACGCAGTATTTT. Amino acid sequence: CASSVARGGDTQYF.

As to this clone: The junction departs from germline at one end; a sequencing error may be responsible. CDR3 DNA: TGTGCCAGTAGTATAGAGGGCAGGGCGACAGGTACGCAGTATTTT. It translates to CASSIEGRATGTQYF. The gene calls are TRBV19 and TRBJ2-3, with D tentatively TRBD1 (6 bases). Germline loops: CDR1 LNHDA, CDR2 SQIVND (reference sequence). The CDR3 consists of 15 residues.

V is TRBV10-1 and J is TRBJ1-2; D not resolved. The CDR3 spans 12 residues. Germline V gene sequence: CDR1 WNHNN, CDR2 SYGVQD (reference sequence). The germline V and J ends were trimmed by 4 bases and 6 bases, with 9 bases remaining between them. The DNA for the CDR3 is TGCGCCAGCAGTGGACAAACCAATGGCTACACCTTC. Protein: CASSGQTNGYTF.

The chain links TRBV19 to TRBJ1-1, with D possibly matching TRBD1 (5 bases). The V and J ends lost 4 bases and 8 bases respectively, with 8 bases between them. Germline CDR1 LNHDA, CDR2 SQIVND (reference sequence). CDR3 length equals 11 residues. CDR3 residues: CASSTPGEAFF. In DNA, the CDR3 is TGTGCCAGTAGTACTCCAGGGGAAGCTTTCTTT.

The chain links TRBV9 to TRBJ2-1; possible D gene TRBD2, 7 bases. The CDR3 has 16 residues. Trimming left V 4 bases short and J 9 bases short, with 23 bases between. The V gene's germline CDR1 is SGDLS and CDR2 YYNGEE. The CDR3, as DNA: TGTGCCAGCAGCAGAGGGGGGGACCCCTTGGCGTCTGAGCAGTTCTTC. Translation: CASSRGGDPLASEQFF.

The rearrangement uses TRBV14 and TRBJ2-3; D call uncertain. V lost 0 bases and J lost 4, with 11 bases in between. This CDR3 region has 15 residues. CDR1 is SGHDN, CDR2 FVKESK, per germline. The chain's CDR3 is CASSQDGPRPDTQYF. The CDR3 nucleotides are TGTGCCAGCAGCCAAGATGGGCCGCGTCCAGATACGCAGTATTTT. Full variable domain (outside the CDR3, taken from reference TRBV14 and TRBJ2-3): EAGVTQFPSHSVIEKGQTVTLRCDPISGHDNLYWYRRVMGKEIKFLLHFVKESKQDESGMPNNRFLAERTGGTYSTLKVQPAELEDSGVYFCASSQDGPRPDTQYFGPGTRLTVL.

The J gene is TRBJ1-5, the V gene TRBV23-1, with a possible D match to TRBD1 (6 bases). TRBV23-1 is identified as an open reading frame with a role that is uncertain. Trimming left V 2 bases short and J 0 bases short, with 17 bases between. The CDR3 has 18 amino acids. DNA for the CDR3: TGCGCCAGCAGTCAAGCTTTGGGGACACCTTATAGCAATCAGCCCCAGCATTTT. Translating gives CASSQALGTPYSNQPQHF.

The rearrangement links TRBV27 to TRBJ1-5; D gene ambiguous. The CDR3 has 16 residues. Germline assignment: CDR1 MNHEY and CDR2 SMNVEV (reference sequence). V shed 0 bases and J shed 1 base, with 10 bases lying between them. The DNA for the CDR3 is TGTGCCAGCAGTTTATCGTTGAGGGTCAGCAATCAGCCCCAGCATTTT. Translation gives CASSLSLRVSNQPQHF.

The chain uses TRBV7-9 and TRBJ2-3, with D hard to call. CDR3 length equals 12 residues. The germline CDR1 and CDR2 sequences are SEHNR and FQNEAQ (reference sequence). V lost 4 bases, J lost 4 bases, and 6 bases lay in between. This chain's CDR3 is CASSSNPDTQYF. CDR3 sequence (DNA): TGTGCCAGCAGCTCCAACCCAGATACGCAGTATTTT.

This chain uses TRBV4-2 with TRBJ1-2, with 9 bases aligning to TRBD1. Germline CDR1 LGHNA, CDR2 YNFKEQ. The ends lost 1 base at V and 1 base at J; junction bases unmatched: 1. The CDR3 runs to 15 residues. The CDR3 region has the DNA TGTGCCAGCAGCCAAGGACAGGGGGATAACTATGGCTACACCTTC. Amino acid sequence: CASSQGQGDNYGYTF.

The CDR3 DNA reads TGTGCCAGCAGCCAAGGACAGGCAGCGAACACTGAAGCTTTCTTT. Its translation: CASSQGQAANTEAFF. The genes are TRBV4-2 and TRBJ1-1; a weak D match, TRBD1 (6 bases). The V gene lost 1 base and the J gene lost 1 base, with 10 bases spanning the gap. CDR1 and CDR2 (germline): LGHNA, YNFKEQ. The CDR3 has 15 residues.

This chain links TRBV7-9 with TRBJ1-1; D is uncertain. Trimming pared 7 bases from V and 5 bases from J, leaving 11 bases between. The CDR3 contains 12 residues. Per germline, CDR1 SEHNR and CDR2 FQNEAQ (reference sequence). Here the CDR3 DNA reads TGTGCCAGCACCACCTTAGGGACTGAAGCTTTCTTT. This codes for CASTTLGTEAFF.

J is TRBJ2-1 and V is TRBV9; 11 bases agree with TRBD2. V lost 1 base, J lost 0 bases, and 12 bases stayed unmatched. Germline-derived CDR1 and CDR2 are SGDLS and YYNGEE. This CDR3 comprises 20 residues. The CDR3 region is CASSVSGTGLAASSYNEQFF. In nucleotides, the CDR3 is TGTGCCAGCAGCGTATCAGGGACGGGACTAGCGGCGAGCTCCTACAATGAGCAGTTCTTC.

The gene calls are TRBV2 and TRBJ2-7; a possible D gene is TRBD1 (7 bases). This CDR3 is 13 amino acids long. The V gene lost 6 bases and the J gene lost 7 bases, with 16 bases spanning the gap. Germline-derived CDR1 and CDR2 are SNHLY and FYNNEI. The DNA for the CDR3 is TGTGCCAGCAGGCAGGGGGTAGCGGTTGAGCAGTACTTC. Its protein product is CASRQGVAVEQYF.

With respect to this clone: Other DNA sequences in this sample translate to the same CDR3. The rearrangement joins TRBV5-1 to TRBJ1-6; D is unclear. Per the germline V gene, CDR1 is SGHRS and CDR2 is YFSETQ. The CDR3 consists of 14 residues. Between the trimmed V and J ends, which lost 0 bases and 7 bases, there was a span of 8 bases. The DNA of the CDR3 is TGCGCCAGCAGCTTGGACCGGGCGAATTCACCCCTCCACTTT. The encoded protein is CASSLDRANSPLHF.

This chain joins TRBV2 and TRBJ2-3; 8 bases are a match to TRBD1. The germline V gene has CDR1 SNHLY and CDR2 FYNNEI. This CDR3 contains 15 residues. J gave up 14 bases and V 6 bases, and 19 bases lay outside the gene matches. DNA for the CDR3: TGTGCCAGCAGCGATTCCCGGGACAGGTTACCCAGAGCGTATTTT. It yields the protein CASSDSRDRLPRAYF.

The genes are TRBV5-1 and TRBJ2-3, with D unclear. The V gene's germline CDR1 is SGHRS and CDR2 YFSETQ. CDR3 length: 11 amino acids. V was cut by 4 bases and J by 5 bases, with 5 bases left in between. The CDR3 DNA sequence: TGCGCCAGCAGCCTAAAAGATACGCAGTATTTT. This gives the protein CASSLKDTQYF. Combining the CDR3 with reference TRBV5-1 and TRBJ2-3 gives the whole variable domain KAGVTQTPRYLIKTRGQQVTLSCSPISGHRSVSWYQQTPGQGLQFLFEYFSETQRNKGNFPGRFSGRQFSNSRSEMNVSTLELGDSALYLCASSLKDTQYFGPGTRLTVL.

This chain links TRBV15 with TRBJ2-1, with 11 bases fitting TRBD1. Germline loops: CDR1 LNHNV, CDR2 YYDKDF (reference sequence). The CDR3 runs to 16 residues. The ends lost 4 bases at V and 2 bases at J; junction bases unmatched: 4. The CDR3 DNA is TGTGCCACCAGCATTCGGACAGGGGGCGCCTACAATGAGCAGTTCTTC. It translates to CATSIRTGGAYNEQFF.

This chain joins TRBV6-6 and TRBJ2-7; no clear D. Deletions cut 0 bases from V and 0 bases from J, with 6 bases between. The CDR3 runs to 14 residues. The germline V gene has CDR1 MNHNY and CDR2 SVGAGI (reference sequence). CDR3 DNA: TGTGCCAGCAGTTACTCGACGAACTCCTACGAGCAGTACTTC. Translated, it gives CASSYSTNSYEQYF.

The rearrangement joins TRBV6-1 to TRBJ1-3; D remains ambiguous. CDR3 size: 14 residues. Germline CDR1 reads MNHNS; CDR2 reads SASEGT. V dropped 2 bases and J dropped 7 bases, with 12 bases sitting between them. The CDR3 spells CASSELGTRNTIYF. The DNA of the CDR3 is TGTGCCAGCAGTGAACTGGGAACTCGGAACACCATATATTTT.